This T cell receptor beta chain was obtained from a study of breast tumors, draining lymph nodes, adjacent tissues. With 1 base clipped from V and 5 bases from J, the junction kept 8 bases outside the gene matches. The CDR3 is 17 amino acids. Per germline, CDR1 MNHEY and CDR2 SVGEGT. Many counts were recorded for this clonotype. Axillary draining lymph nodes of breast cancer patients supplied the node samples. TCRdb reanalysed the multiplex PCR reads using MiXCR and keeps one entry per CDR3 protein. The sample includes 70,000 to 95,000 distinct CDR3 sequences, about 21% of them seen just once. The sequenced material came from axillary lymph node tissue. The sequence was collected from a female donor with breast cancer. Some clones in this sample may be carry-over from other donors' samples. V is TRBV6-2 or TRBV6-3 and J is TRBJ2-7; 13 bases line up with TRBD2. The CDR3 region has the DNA TGTGCCAGCAGTTACTTCGGACTAGCGGGAGAGGAGAACGAGCAGTACTTC. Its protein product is CASSYFGLAGEENEQYF.